This TCR beta chain stems from a study of T cell responses to AZD1222 COVID-19 vaccine (dated by TCRdb to the early 2020s). As for the study more broadly: AZD1222 recipients given second doses at about 4 weeks or at about 12 weeks were pooled, since spike-specific TCR depth and breadth were not found to differ between the two schedules. TCR sequencing covered fewer than 250 trial participants: 200 to 220 given two doses of AZD1222 and 26 given two doses of MenACWY control vaccine. Trial participants were enrolled by age into 18-55, 56-69 and 70-plus year subgroups, with approximately 150, 28 and 58 TCR-sequenced participants respectively. The investigation overall reported the following: Because no day 14 peak-response samples were available, repertoires were characterized only after the peak T cell response. The vaccine-associated CD4 TCRs covered the entire spike protein, and the dominant responses fell in regions 160-218 and 743-854. Only a handful of AZD1222 recipients were SARS-CoV-2 seropositive at baseline, limiting conclusions about previously exposed vaccinees. Spike-specific TCR breadth and depth rose significantly after two AZD1222 doses compared with day 0 and with MenACWY recipients. Most participants were white British and females outnumbered males, and the authors suggested that clonal diversity may have been underestimated. Reportedly, close to half of the unique spike-specific TCRs recognized epitopes lying outside the regions that are mutated in the B.1.351 and B.1.1.7 variants. In the small 56-69-year group, the increase in depth fell short of significance, most likely because of low power.

Turning to this clone: The antigen it recognizes is unknown. No quality values exist for individual bases; no much larger clone is one base distant.

CDR1 LNHNV and CDR2 YYDKDF were looked up in the germline V gene (reference sequence). Taken from cysteine to phenylalanine, the CDR3 has 14 residues. Only the CDR3 DNA is retained, 42 bases long and in frame from the first base. Relative to germline, V is missing 9 bases and J is missing 2 bases, with 6 bases of the junction outside any gene match. The CDR3 regions of human TCRbeta chains were subjected to immunosequencing. As for the authors' bioinformatics: TCRs in the repertoires were compared against a reference library of SARS-CoV-2-specific TCRs that had been generated with the MIRA antigen-specificity platform. Breadth was defined as the fraction of unique TCRs that were SARS-CoV-2-associated, and depth was defined as the fraction of total T cells that were SARS-CoV-2-associated. Each spike-specific TCR was assigned to its reactive spike region and to a CD4 or CD8 class using the MIRA data. Log10-transformed breadth and depth values were compared by one-way ANOVA with Sidak's multiple comparisons tests. The source is immuneACCESS, and TCRdb retained only in-frame sequences with V and J called. Part of the clones is not carried over; for the studies checked, unresolved V genes explain less than half of this, and the remainder is unexplained. The DNA was the basis for D and trimming; V, J and clone size are from that table. The sample has 150,000 to 200,000 clones on record, approximately 90% of them singletons. The biggest ten clones account for less than 3% of the sample.

The time point tag for this specimen amounts to: baseline before first vaccination. Vaccinee samples came from UK trials COV001 and COV002, including a single-blind randomized controlled phase 2/3 trial of AZD1222 (ChAdOx1 nCoV-19) in healthy adults. Trial participant PBMC samples were collected at day 0 and day 28 after the second dose for TCRbeta chain sequencing. The clonotype comes from an adult in good health. The V gene is TRBV15 and the J gene is TRBJ2-1; 8 bases in between match TRBD1. This sample comprised peripheral blood, obtained on day 0 of AZD1222 vaccination. The DNA sequence is TGTGCCACAAGGGACAGGTTTCCCTACAATGAGCAGTTCTTC. Its protein is CATRDRFPYNEQFF.